Sequencing of this TCR beta chain was carried out in a study of T cell changes during pregnancy in multiple sclerosis (dated by TCRdb to about 2019). A note on the overall study: In women with multiple sclerosis, the researchers looked at how the T cell repertoire shifted as pregnancy progressed.

The germline V gene yields SGHRS for CDR1 and YFSETQ for CDR2. The CDR3 goes from the cysteine to the phenylalanine over 16 residues. Only the CDR3 region is kept as DNA, spanning 48 bases read in frame from base 1. V is cut back by 5 bases and J by 0 bases, with 7 bases in the junction unmatched. The receptor library was made with the immunoSEQ multiplex PCR assay. Drawn from immuneACCESS, this table holds only the in-frame rearrangements with V and J called that TCRdb kept. Clones are partly lost; checked studies trace under half to an unresolved V gene and leave the rest unexplained. This sample is represented by more than 95,000 clones; roughly nine tenths of them were singletons. The top ten clonotypes cover about 0.93% of the sample. About this clone: What antigen it recognizes has not been identified. It has no much larger one-base neighbor in the sample; base qualities were not kept.

The sequence was collected from a female donor with multiple sclerosis, enrolled in a pregnancy study. The rearranged segments are TRBV5-1 and TRBJ2-7; 11 nucleotides in the junction match TRBD2. The source material was peripheral blood, sampled after pregnancy. For the CDR3, the sequence is CASSRTSGLSSYEQYF. The nucleotide sequence is TGCGCCAGCAGTAGGACTAGCGGGTTGAGCTCCTACGAGCAGTACTTC.